This T cell receptor beta chain was identified during a study of blood T cell repertoires in COVID-19. Background on the study: PBMCs, B-cell-depleted T cells, or T cells provided the cDNA or gDNA that made up the material.

The V gene's germline CDR1 is LGHDT and CDR2 YNNKEL (reference sequence). J gave up 0 bases and V 1 base, and 12 bases lay outside the gene matches. This CDR3 spans 18 amino acids. Sequenced by immunoSEQ multiplex PCR; TCRdb stores in-frame clones only, minus some. The data show some 180,000 clones, approximately 84% seen once. The receptor was derived from a man in his 70s with active or convalescent COVID-19. J is TRBJ2-7 and V is TRBV3-1 (or the pseudogene TRBV3-2), with 7 bases fitting TRBD2. Sequenced input: peripheral blood. The CDR3 DNA reads as TGTGCCAGCAGCCAAGGGGCCGCCAAGCGGGGCCACTCCTACGAGCAGTACTTC. Its protein is CASSQGAAKRGHSYEQYF.